This is a list of T cell receptor beta chains from one sample in a study of regulatory T cells in long-lasting Graves disease. TCRdb independently ran MiXCR on the multiplex PCR reads; one entry per CDR3 protein. The sample lists approximately 440,000 distinct CDR3 sequences, around a quarter occurring once. This specimen was peripheral blood mononuclear cells (PBMCs), taken when the disease was refractory, from a patient treated with antithyroid drugs. Receptors were obtained from a female donor with Graves disease. Each CDR3 is given with its conserved first and last residue. D genes are given only for firm matches. Rows give clone size only sometimes, using once, few, many, or a class for an expanded clone.

D gene: NA
CDR3 length: 11
J gene: TRBJ2-5
clone size: once
V gene: TRBV5-1
CDR3 protein: CASSQWRPQYF
CDR3 DNA: TGCGCCAGCAGCCAGTGGAGACCCCAGTACTTC

D gene: NA
CDR3 length: 14
J gene: TRBJ2-7
clone size: NA
V gene: TRBV7-9
CDR3 protein: CASSSSRTVYEQYF
CDR3 DNA: TGTGCCAGCAGCTCAAGTCGGACAGTCTACGAGCAGTACTTC

D gene: NA
CDR3 length: 13
J gene: TRBJ2-1
clone size: many
V gene: TRBV5-1
CDR3 protein: CASSLGLPNEQFF
CDR3 DNA: TGCGCCAGCAGCTTGGGACTACCCAATGAGCAGTTCTTC

D gene: NA
CDR3 length: 16
J gene: TRBJ1-1
clone size: many
V gene: TRBV15
CDR3 protein: CATRRGLTALNTEAFF
CDR3 DNA: TGTGCCACCAGAAGAGGGTTGACAGCACTCAACACTGAAGCTTTCTTT

D gene: TRBD1
CDR3 length: 17
J gene: TRBJ2-3
clone size: NA
V gene: TRBV5-1
CDR3 protein: CASSHRDRKRLTDTQYF
CDR3 DNA: TGCGCCAGCAGCCACCGGGACAGGAAACGCCTCACAGATACGCAGTATTTT

D gene: TRBD2
CDR3 length: 14
J gene: TRBJ2-7
clone size: NA
V gene: TRBV20-1
CDR3 protein: CSARRSSGSYEQYF
CDR3 DNA: TGCAGTGCTAGAAGGTCTAGCGGGAGTTACGAGCAGTACTTC

D gene: TRBD2
CDR3 length: 14
J gene: TRBJ2-5
clone size: few
V gene: TRBV19
CDR3 protein: CASTIAGGTETQYF
CDR3 DNA: TGTGCCAGCACGATAGCGGGAGGAACCGAGACCCAGTACTTC

D gene: TRBD2
CDR3 length: 18
J gene: TRBJ2-2
clone size: NA
V gene: TRBV29-1
CDR3 protein: CNVEDPGLAGGGTGELFF
CDR3 DNA: TGCAACGTTGAAGATCCGGGACTAGCGGGAGGGGGCACCGGGGAGCTGTTTTTT

D gene: NA
CDR3 length: 15
J gene: TRBJ1-1
clone size: NA
V gene: TRBV13
CDR3 protein: CASSLYPGISTEAFF
CDR3 DNA: TGTGCCAGCAGCTTATACCCAGGTATTAGCACTGAAGCTTTCTTT

D gene: NA
CDR3 length: 14
J gene: TRBJ2-7
clone size: NA
V gene: TRBV10-3
CDR3 protein: CAISELALTYEQYF
CDR3 DNA: TGTGCCATCAGTGAACTAGCACTCACCTACGAGCAGTACTTC

D gene: TRBD1
CDR3 length: 16
J gene: TRBJ1-1
clone size: NA
V gene: TRBV28
CDR3 protein: CASSLGTGGTNTEAFF
CDR3 DNA: TGTGCCAGCAGTTTGGGGACAGGGGGCACGAACACTGAAGCTTTCTTT

D gene: NA
CDR3 length: 13
J gene: TRBJ1-5
clone size: many
V gene: TRBV2
CDR3 protein: CASSGDSNQPQHF
CDR3 DNA: TGTGCCAGCAGTGGGGACAGCAATCAGCCCCAGCATTTT

D gene: NA
CDR3 length: 19
J gene: TRBJ1-1
clone size: many
V gene: TRBV12-3/TRBV12-4
CDR3 protein: CASSLRATSLGEGNTEAFF
CDR3 DNA: TGTGCCAGCAGTTTAAGGGCCACTTCCTTAGGAGAGGGGAACACTGAAGCTTTCTTT

D gene: TRBD2
CDR3 length: 16
J gene: TRBJ2-2
clone size: many
V gene: TRBV7-2
CDR3 protein: CASSSGLAANTGELFF
CDR3 DNA: TGTGCCAGCAGCTCCGGACTAGCGGCGAACACCGGGGAGCTGTTTTTT

D gene: TRBD1
CDR3 length: 15
J gene: TRBJ2-7
clone size: NA
V gene: TRBV5-6
CDR3 protein: CASSLRDRGPDEQYF
CDR3 DNA: TGTGCCAGCAGCCTCCGGGACAGGGGGCCTGACGAGCAGTACTTC

D gene: NA
CDR3 length: 16
J gene: TRBJ2-3
clone size: NA
V gene: TRBV6-1
CDR3 protein: CASDNQGGRGTDTQYF
CDR3 DNA: TGTGCCAGCGACAACCAGGGGGGACGGGGCACAGATACGCAGTATTTT

D gene: TRBD2
CDR3 length: 17
J gene: TRBJ2-1
clone size: NA
V gene: TRBV6-1
CDR3 protein: CASSVGPGLAGVNEQFF
CDR3 DNA: TGTGCCAGCAGTGTCGGGCCGGGACTAGCGGGAGTAAATGAGCAGTTCTTC

D gene: NA
CDR3 length: 14
J gene: TRBJ1-4
clone size: NA
V gene: TRBV5-1
CDR3 protein: CASSLEGPGEKLFF
CDR3 DNA: TGCGCCAGCAGCTTGGAAGGGCCCGGGGAAAAACTGTTTTTT

D gene: TRBD2
CDR3 length: 15
J gene: TRBJ2-3
clone size: NA
V gene: TRBV20-1
CDR3 protein: CSASRLAGGTDTQCF
CDR3 DNA: TGCAGTGCTAGTCGGCTAGCGGGAGGGACAGATACGCAGTGTTTT

D gene: NA
CDR3 length: 11
J gene: TRBJ1-2
clone size: few
V gene: TRBV4-1
CDR3 protein: CASSQFSRMNF
CDR3 DNA: TGCGCCAGCAGCCAATTCTCGAGGATGAACTTC

D gene: NA
CDR3 length: 12
J gene: TRBJ2-3
clone size: NA
V gene: TRBV5-1
CDR3 protein: CASSTELDTQYF
CDR3 DNA: TGCGCCAGCAGCACGGAGTTGGATACGCAGTATTTT

D gene: TRBD1
CDR3 length: 15
J gene: TRBJ1-6
clone size: once
V gene: TRBV28
CDR3 protein: CASTPGQGDDSPLHF
CDR3 DNA: TGTGCCAGCACCCCAGGACAGGGAGATGATTCACCCCTCCACTTT

D gene: NA
CDR3 length: 14
J gene: TRBJ2-5
clone size: many
V gene: TRBV7-3
CDR3 protein: CASSKGGDLETQYF
CDR3 DNA: TGTGCCAGCAGCAAGGGGGGCGATTTGGAGACCCAGTACTTC

D gene: NA
CDR3 length: 14
J gene: TRBJ1-1
clone size: many
V gene: TRBV5-4
CDR3 protein: CASSLSGQNTEAFF
CDR3 DNA: TGTGCCAGCAGCTTATCGGGACAAAACACTGAAGCTTTCTTT

D gene: NA
CDR3 length: 16
J gene: TRBJ1-1
clone size: many
V gene: TRBV12-3/TRBV12-4
CDR3 protein: CASSLTPTGVGTEAFF
CDR3 DNA: TGTGCCAGCAGTCTAACCCCGACAGGCGTGGGGACTGAAGCTTTCTTT

D gene: NA
CDR3 length: 15
J gene: TRBJ1-6
clone size: NA
V gene: TRBV19
CDR3 protein: CASIEAAGLNSSLHF
CDR3 DNA: TGTGCCAGTATTGAAGCTGCGGGTCTTAATTCATCCCTCCACTTT

D gene: NA
CDR3 length: 16
J gene: TRBJ2-7
clone size: NA
V gene: TRBV6-1
CDR3 protein: CASSRIQGPLSYEQYF
CDR3 DNA: TGTGCCAGCAGTCGGATACAGGGTCCCCTGTCCTACGAGCAGTACTTC

D gene: TRBD1
CDR3 length: 14
J gene: TRBJ1-2
clone size: many
V gene: TRBV28
CDR3 protein: CASAQGQLSYGYTF
CDR3 DNA: TGTGCCAGCGCCCAGGGACAGCTTAGCTATGGCTACACCTTC

D gene: NA
CDR3 length: 16
J gene: TRBJ1-4
clone size: few
V gene: TRBV11-2
CDR3 protein: CASSHYRWGEREKLFF
CDR3 DNA: TGTGCCAGCAGCCACTATCGTTGGGGCGAGCGTGAAAAACTGTTTTTT

D gene: TRBD2
CDR3 length: 15
J gene: TRBJ2-5
clone size: few
V gene: TRBV7-2
CDR3 protein: CASSRESGRRETQYF
CDR3 DNA: TGTGCCAGCAGCCGAGAGAGCGGGAGGAGGGAGACCCAGTACTTC

D gene: NA
CDR3 length: 16
J gene: TRBJ1-5
clone size: NA
V gene: TRBV28
CDR3 protein: CASSLLTRGSNQPQHF
CDR3 DNA: TGTGCCAGCAGTTTACTAACCCGGGGGAGCAATCAGCCCCAGCATTTT

D gene: NA
CDR3 length: 12
J gene: TRBJ1-1
clone size: many
V gene: TRBV20-1
CDR3 protein: CSARGVNTEAFF
CDR3 DNA: TGCAGTGCCCGGGGGGTGAACACTGAAGCTTTCTTT

D gene: NA
CDR3 length: 14
J gene: TRBJ2-1
clone size: many
V gene: TRBV5-1
CDR3 protein: CASSLGTGANEQFF
CDR3 DNA: TGCGCCAGCAGCTTGGGAACAGGAGCCAATGAGCAGTTCTTC

D gene: TRBD2
CDR3 length: 18
J gene: TRBJ2-6
clone size: few
V gene: TRBV18
CDR3 protein: CASSPGRGEYSGANVLTF
CDR3 DNA: TGTGCCAGCTCACCGGGGAGGGGTGAATACTCTGGGGCCAACGTCCTGACTTTC

D gene: NA
CDR3 length: 12
J gene: TRBJ2-3
clone size: NA
V gene: TRBV20-1
CDR3 protein: CSARESGNTQYF
CDR3 DNA: TGCAGTGCTAGAGAGAGCGGAAATACGCAGTATTTT

D gene: NA
CDR3 length: 16
J gene: TRBJ2-5
clone size: many
V gene: TRBV12-3/TRBV12-4
CDR3 protein: CASSLRVGSLEETQYF
CDR3 DNA: TGTGCCAGCAGTTTACGTGTTGGCTCGTTGGAGGAGACCCAGTACTTC

D gene: NA
CDR3 length: 13
J gene: TRBJ1-3
clone size: NA
V gene: TRBV2
CDR3 protein: CASRVNPGNTIYF
CDR3 DNA: TGTGCCAGCAGGGTTAACCCTGGAAACACCATATATTTT

D gene: NA
CDR3 length: 15
J gene: TRBJ1-3
clone size: NA
V gene: TRBV30
CDR3 protein: CAWSGPLGMGATIYF
CDR3 DNA: TGTGCCTGGAGTGGGCCTCTGGGAATGGGGGCCACCATATATTTT

D gene: TRBD1
CDR3 length: 15
J gene: TRBJ1-5
clone size: NA
V gene: TRBV6-2/TRBV6-3
CDR3 protein: CASRDGQGGPRPQHF
CDR3 DNA: TGTGCCAGCAGGGACGGACAGGGTGGCCCCCGGCCCCAGCATTTT

D gene: TRBD1
CDR3 length: 14
J gene: TRBJ1-1
clone size: NA
V gene: TRBV28
CDR3 protein: CASSFGQAPSEAFF
CDR3 DNA: TGTGCCAGCAGTTTTGGACAGGCCCCATCTGAAGCTTTCTTT

D gene: NA
CDR3 length: 15
J gene: TRBJ1-5
clone size: NA
V gene: TRBV7-9
CDR3 protein: CASSSSWVPNQPQHF
CDR3 DNA: TGTGCCAGCAGCAGTTCTTGGGTACCCAATCAGCCCCAGCATTTT

D gene: TRBD1
CDR3 length: 11
J gene: TRBJ1-1
clone size: many
V gene: TRBV29-1
CDR3 protein: CSASGTGVAFF
CDR3 DNA: TGCAGCGCCTCCGGGACAGGGGTCGCTTTCTTT

D gene: NA
CDR3 length: 16
J gene: TRBJ2-2
clone size: few
V gene: TRBV6-5
CDR3 protein: CASSYSTEINTGELFF
CDR3 DNA: TGTGCCAGCAGTTACTCGACAGAGATCAACACCGGGGAGCTGTTTTTT

D gene: NA
CDR3 length: 14
J gene: TRBJ2-4
clone size: many
V gene: TRBV28
CDR3 protein: CASSPGGGLGIQYF
CDR3 DNA: TGTGCCAGCAGTCCTGGGGGCGGGCTTGGCATTCAGTACTTC

D gene: NA
CDR3 length: 14
J gene: TRBJ1-2
clone size: few
V gene: TRBV19
CDR3 protein: CASSILALGYGYTF
CDR3 DNA: TGTGCCAGTAGTATTTTGGCTCTGGGCTATGGCTACACCTTC

D gene: TRBD2
CDR3 length: 16
J gene: TRBJ2-7
clone size: many
V gene: TRBV7-2
CDR3 protein: CASSSRLAGAPYEQYF
CDR3 DNA: TGTGCCAGCAGCTCGAGACTAGCGGGAGCCCCCTACGAGCAGTACTTC

D gene: NA
CDR3 length: 13
J gene: TRBJ1-2
clone size: NA
V gene: TRBV29-1
CDR3 protein: CSVERISGYGYTF
CDR3 DNA: TGCAGCGTTGAAAGAATCAGTGGCTATGGCTACACCTTC

D gene: NA
CDR3 length: 18
J gene: TRBJ2-2
clone size: few
V gene: TRBV11-2
CDR3 protein: CASSGRGSETFWTGELFF
CDR3 DNA: TGTGCCAGCAGCGGCCGGGGGAGCGAGACCTTTTGGACCGGGGAGCTGTTTTTT

D gene: TRBD2
CDR3 length: 15
J gene: TRBJ2-7
clone size: NA
V gene: TRBV20-1
CDR3 protein: CSAGGDLAGSYEQYF
CDR3 DNA: TGCAGTGCTGGGGGCGATCTAGCGGGCTCCTACGAGCAGTACTTC

D gene: NA
CDR3 length: 16
J gene: TRBJ1-6
clone size: few
V gene: TRBV20-1
CDR3 protein: CSARDSLRGRNSPLHF
CDR3 DNA: TGCAGTGCTAGAGATTCTTTAAGGGGCCGTAATTCACCCCTCCACTTT

D gene: TRBD1
CDR3 length: 15
J gene: TRBJ1-1
clone size: NA
V gene: TRBV5-1
CDR3 protein: CASSSRAGQGAEAFF
CDR3 DNA: TGCGCCAGCAGCTCCCGCGCGGGACAGGGAGCTGAAGCTTTCTTT

D gene: NA
CDR3 length: 16
J gene: TRBJ2-5
clone size: NA
V gene: TRBV7-2
CDR3 protein: CASSSEGRLPGETQYF
CDR3 DNA: TGTGCCAGCAGCTCGGAGGGACGTCTCCCCGGGGAGACCCAGTACTTC

D gene: NA
CDR3 length: 17
J gene: TRBJ2-6
clone size: NA
V gene: TRBV15
CDR3 protein: CATSRDLAGGWTNVLTF
CDR3 DNA: TGTGCCACCAGCAGAGATCTTGCAGGCGGATGGACCAACGTCCTGACTTTC

D gene: TRBD2
CDR3 length: 15
J gene: TRBJ2-7
clone size: NA
V gene: TRBV4-1
CDR3 protein: CASTQGLAGGDEQYF
CDR3 DNA: TGCGCCAGCACCCAGGGACTAGCGGGAGGCGACGAGCAGTACTTC